This is a list of T cell receptor beta chains from one sample in a study of blood T cell repertoires in COVID-19. Sequenced by immunoSEQ multiplex PCR; TCRdb stores in-frame clones only, minus some. The table lists roughly 190,000 clones, less than 85% of them singletons. The source material was peripheral blood. These receptors all stem from a woman aged 45-65 years with acute or convalescent COVID-19. Each CDR3 is given with its conserved first and last residue. Each record gives: V gene, clone size, CDR3 protein. Clone size is not always given. Where it is, it says once, few, many or a class for expanded clones.

v_gene: TRBV11-2; abundance: NA; CDR3aa: CASSLEGVQGSEQYF
v_gene: TRBV7-2; abundance: NA; CDR3aa: CASSLWTSGLYEQYF
v_gene: TRBV19; abundance: once; CDR3aa: CASSMQDAGSGNTIYF
v_gene: TRBV6-2/TRBV6-3; abundance: NA; CDR3aa: CASSYAGTGGGEQYF
v_gene: TRBV28; abundance: few; CDR3aa: CASSPNLANNEQFF
v_gene: TRBV10-2; abundance: NA; CDR3aa: CASSATSGYTDTQYF
v_gene: TRBV6-5; abundance: NA; CDR3aa: CASRRMIGNTGELFF
v_gene: TRBV29-1; abundance: NA; CDR3aa: CSPEAGAGGTEAFF
v_gene: TRBV24-1; abundance: many; CDR3aa: CATSPGGSNYGYTF
v_gene: TRBV10-3; abundance: NA; CDR3aa: CAIGGGLTNEKLFF
v_gene: TRBV30; abundance: NA; CDR3aa: CAWNRGPANSPLHF
v_gene: TRBV19; abundance: few; CDR3aa: CASSITGTYNEQFF
v_gene: TRBV7-9; abundance: NA; CDR3aa: CASSLEAGGQPQHF
v_gene: TRBV5-1; abundance: NA; CDR3aa: CASRKTGDSYEQYF
v_gene: TRBV18; abundance: NA; CDR3aa: CASSYQDRAIIYNEQFF
v_gene: TRBV2; abundance: few; CDR3aa: CASSELSYEQYF
v_gene: TRBV27; abundance: NA; CDR3aa: CASSSGMNTGELFF
v_gene: TRBV4-3; abundance: once; CDR3aa: CASSRQMKMETGEQFF
v_gene: TRBV28; abundance: NA; CDR3aa: CASSSGDRGRSPLHF
v_gene: TRBV13; abundance: few; CDR3aa: CASSLRSRNTGELFF
v_gene: TRBV19; abundance: NA; CDR3aa: CASRDRAQETQYF
v_gene: TRBV25-1; abundance: NA; CDR3aa: CASTSRTPPYEQYF
v_gene: TRBV28; abundance: few; CDR3aa: CASGGQLLAQHF
v_gene: TRBV21-1; abundance: few; CDR3aa: CASSMGQGTSSYNSPLHF
v_gene: TRBV18; abundance: NA; CDR3aa: CASSLYGQVGTDTQYF
v_gene: TRBV7-2; abundance: NA; CDR3aa: CASSTRLAGLYEQYF
v_gene: TRBV6-4; abundance: NA; CDR3aa: CASSGTSGGARNF
v_gene: TRBV2; abundance: NA; CDR3aa: CASSESGTGGEKLFF
v_gene: TRBV5-6; abundance: few; CDR3aa: CASSLFEGGHSEQYF
v_gene: TRBV20-1; abundance: NA; CDR3aa: CSAMDRYEQYF
v_gene: TRBV15; abundance: NA; CDR3aa: CATSSKRAGANVLTF
v_gene: TRBV28; abundance: NA; CDR3aa: CASTLGGATGSGTEAFF
v_gene: TRBV5-1; abundance: NA; CDR3aa: CASSFDSGRAEQYF
v_gene: TRBV6-5; abundance: NA; CDR3aa: CASSLRGPTDTQYF
v_gene: TRBV19; abundance: NA; CDR3aa: CASSSRGRFSYGYTF
v_gene: TRBV7-2; abundance: NA; CDR3aa: CASSLRGSINTQYF
v_gene: TRBV3-1/TRBV3-2; abundance: NA; CDR3aa: CASSQRMLATGELFF
v_gene: TRBV5-6; abundance: NA; CDR3aa: CASSPNPTGPYEQYF
v_gene: TRBV19; abundance: few; CDR3aa: CASSPQGARYEQYF
v_gene: TRBV18; abundance: NA; CDR3aa: CASSPDRGRSGNTIYF
v_gene: TRBV15; abundance: NA; CDR3aa: CATSRDGGTGRAEQYF
v_gene: TRBV4-1; abundance: NA; CDR3aa: CASSQDWNAVIHTGELFF
v_gene: TRBV7-2; abundance: once; CDR3aa: CASSLTRKQTGELFF
v_gene: TRBV2; abundance: few; CDR3aa: CASRSGTGSFSLYGYTF
v_gene: TRBV3-1/TRBV3-2; abundance: NA; CDR3aa: CASSQGGDRNTGELFF
v_gene: TRBV7-2; abundance: NA; CDR3aa: CASSLGPRVNYGYTF
v_gene: TRBV19; abundance: NA; CDR3aa: CASIDTGVAKNIQYF
v_gene: TRBV5-1; abundance: once; CDR3aa: CASSGHNFNEQFF
v_gene: TRBV11-2; abundance: NA; CDR3aa: CASRALGGLAGSRYNEQFF
v_gene: TRBV27; abundance: NA; CDR3aa: CASTLRGTGLYSPLHF
v_gene: TRBV6-5; abundance: once; CDR3aa: CASPRPGTGVYEQYF
v_gene: TRBV7-9; abundance: NA; CDR3aa: CASGTTVQGEQYF
v_gene: TRBV3-1/TRBV3-2; abundance: NA; CDR3aa: CASSRDSRYNEQFF
v_gene: TRBV18; abundance: NA; CDR3aa: CASSPGQGFEQFF
v_gene: TRBV2; abundance: NA; CDR3aa: CASSVFQSDRGYGYTF
v_gene: TRBV19; abundance: once; CDR3aa: CASNDPRTGGNEKLFF
v_gene: TRBV6-5; abundance: NA; CDR3aa: CATTLTGNYGYTF